The 18 T cell receptor beta chains below all came from one sample that was sequenced in a study of blood T cells in healthy people across ages. Then a second PCR, running about 6 to 11 cycles, was carried out with a sample-barcoded 5' primer and a J-beta primer mix. TCRdb passed the 5' RACE reads through MiXCR, listing each CDR3 protein once. The sample includes more than 600,000 distinct CDR3 sequences, roughly 25% of them seen just once. These sequences were also reported in another study, on T cells of mothers and their children.

The sequenced sample consisted of blood. Receptors were obtained from a boy aged 5 to 17 in good health.

This chain uses TRBV12-3 or TRBV12-4 with TRBJ2-5; D is possibly TRBD2 (6 bases). The DNA end is a closer match to TRBJ2-1, so the J assignment may be wrong. There are 13 residues in the CDR3. In DNA form, the CDR3 reads TGTGCCAGCAGTTTCGGCGGGGCCGGGAGGCAGTTCTTC. Its translation: CASSFGGAGRQFF.

This clonotype was counted only a few times. CDR3 sequence reads: CASSQAGGTYEQYF. The CDR3 DNA is TGTGCCAGCAGTCAAGCGGGAGGGACCTACGAGCAGTACTTC. V and J are TRBV28 and TRBJ2-7; 10 bases fit TRBD2. With 5 bases clipped from V and 2 bases from J, the junction kept 3 bases outside the gene matches. Germline V gene data show CDR1 as MDHEN and CDR2 as SYDVKM. The CDR3 consists of 14 residues.

This clonotype was seen a handful of times. The J gene is TRBJ2-3, the V gene TRBV20-1, with TRBD2 as a possible D gene (5 bases). The CDR3 runs to 16 residues. CDR1 and CDR2 from the germline V gene are DFQATT and SNEGSKA (reference sequence). V lost 0 bases, J lost 2 bases, and 15 bases lay in between. CDR3 loop: CSARDRRAENTDTQYF. In nucleotides, the CDR3 is TGCAGTGCTAGAGATAGGCGAGCGGAGAACACAGATACGCAGTATTTT.

In its sample, this clonotype was seen a few times. The rearrangement links TRBV12-5 to TRBJ2-5; D gene unclear. The germline gives CDR1 LGHNT, CDR2 FRNRAP. This CDR3 comprises 13 residues. V lost 1 base and J 2 bases, leaving 5 bases between the germline ends. CDR3 coding DNA: TGTGCTAGTGGTTTGGCGGTGCAAGAGACCCAGTACTTC. Its protein is CASGLAVQETQYF.

This clonotype was seen only a few times. V gene TRBV7-9 combines with J gene TRBJ2-4; D may be TRBD1 (5 bases). V gave up 5 bases and J gave up 1 base, with 9 bases separating them. CDR1 and CDR2 (germline): SEHNR, FQNEAQ (reference sequence). CDR3 length equals 14 residues. DNA for the CDR3: TGTGCCAGCAGCCCCCAGGGCGCCAAAAACATTCAGTACTTC. It codes for CASSPQGAKNIQYF.

The V call is TRBV4-3, the J call TRBJ2-5; 8 bases are shared with TRBD2. CDR1 and CDR2 from the germline V gene are LGHNA and YSLEER. The CDR3 extends over 17 amino acids. Unmatched junction bases numbered 7, after V lost 0 bases and J lost 1 base. The CDR3 nucleotides are TGCGCCAGCAGCCAAGATCTCGCGGGGGGACTCCAAGAGACCCAGTACTTC. This sequence encodes CASSQDLAGGLQETQYF.

V is TRBV2 and J is TRBJ1-1; D is undetermined. V lost 6 bases to trimming and J lost 5 bases, with 13 bases between them. Germline-derived CDR1 and CDR2 are SNHLY and FYNNEI. The CDR3 has 13 residues. CDR3 DNA sequence: TGTGCCAGCAGACTCTTTTATGAGACTGAAGCTTTCTTT. Its translation: CASRLFYETEAFF.

This sequence joins TRBV29-1 and TRBJ2-5; D remains unclear. Trimming removed 6 bases from V and 4 bases from J, with 6 bases in between. The CDR3 loop spans 10 amino acids. The V gene's germline CDR1 is SQVTM and CDR2 ANQGSEA. Written as DNA, the CDR3 is TGCAGCGTAGAAATAGAGACCCAGTACTTC. Its protein is CSVEIETQYF.

The V call is TRBV6-1, the J call TRBJ2-5, with D perhaps given as TRBD1 or TRBD2 (5 bases each). Near its end, the DNA agrees better with TRBJ2-1, so the J call may be wrong. Germline loops: CDR1 MNHNS, CDR2 SASEGT. This CDR3 region has 13 residues. The chain's CDR3 is CASGERGVNEQFF. The CDR3 bases are TGTGCCAGCGGGGAGAGGGGAGTGAATGAGCAGTTCTTC.

This clonotype has a handful of counts. V usage is TRBV25-1 and J usage is TRBJ2-7; D unresolved. The J call may not be correct, given that the DNA end is closer to TRBJ2-5. The CDR3 loop spans 12 amino acids. Germline V gives CDR1 MGHDK, CDR2 SYGVNS. The CDR3 nucleotides read TGTGCCAGCAGTCACACCCAAGAGACCCAGTACTTC. This sequence encodes CASSHTQETQYF.

The rearrangement links TRBV13 to TRBJ1-2; D might be TRBD1 (6 bases). Trimming removed 5 bases from V and 6 bases from J, with 19 bases in between. Germline lookup yields CDR1 PRHDT and CDR2 FYEKMQ (reference sequence). This CDR3 is 15 amino acids long. CDR3 amino acids: CASSPSVGTKDGYTF. CDR3 nucleotide sequence: TGTGCCAGCAGCCCATCAGTCGGGACAAAAGATGGCTACACCTTC. The entire variable domain, with the rest obtained from reference TRBV13 and TRBJ1-2, is as follows: AAGVIQSPRHLIKEKRETATLKCYPIPRHDTVYWYQQGPGQDPQFLISFYEKMQSDKGSIPDRFSAQQFSDYHSELNMSSLELGDSALYFCASSPSVGTKDGYTFGSGTRLTVV.

The rearrangement joins TRBV20-1 to TRBJ2-1; TRBD2 agrees at 11 bases. CDR1 and CDR2 (germline): DFQATT, SNEGSKA (reference sequence). J gave up 0 bases and V 3 bases, and 4 bases lay outside the gene matches. The CDR3 runs to 16 residues. DNA of the CDR3: TGCAGTGCTAGGCTTAGCGGGAGGGCCTCCTACAATGAGCAGTTCTTC. Translated, it gives CSARLSGRASYNEQFF.

This chain's CDR3 is CASSLEGARYQPQHF. CDR3 nucleotides: TGCGCCAGCAGCTTGGAGGGGGCAAGGTATCAGCCCCAGCATTTT. The V call is TRBV5-1, the J call TRBJ1-5; 7 bases map to TRBD1. The germline gives CDR1 SGHRS, CDR2 YFSETQ. After removal of 0 bases from V and 5 bases from J, the junction contained 5 bases not matched to a gene. CDR3 size: 15 residues. The full variable domain, rest sourced from reference TRBV5-1 and TRBJ1-5, is KAGVTQTPRYLIKTRGQQVTLSCSPISGHRSVSWYQQTPGQGLQFLFEYFSETQRNKGNFPGRFSGRQFSNSRSEMNVSTLELGDSALYLCASSLEGARYQPQHFGDGTRLSIL.

The chain combines TRBV5-1 with TRBJ2-5; TRBD1 might be the D (6 bases). CDR1 is SGHRS and CDR2 is YFSETQ in the germline V gene. The CDR3 is 12 residues long. Trimming left V 7 bases short and J 5 bases short, with 12 bases between. CDR3 in DNA: TGCGCCAGCCAGGGGTCAGGGGAGACCCAGTACTTC. Translating it yields CASQGSGETQYF.

In its sample, this clonotype was seen a few times. The chain combines TRBV12-3 or TRBV12-4 with TRBJ1-2; 8 nucleotides agree with TRBD1. The CDR3 covers 14 residues. V lost 4 bases to trimming and J lost 3 bases; unmatched junction nucleotides: 4. The DNA for the CDR3 is TGTGCCAGCAGTTCGACAGGGGACCACTATGGCTACACCTTC. Its translation is CASSSTGDHYGYTF.

There are a few counts of this clonotype. The rearrangement links TRBV29-1 to TRBJ2-7; 7 nucleotides align to TRBD1. This CDR3 contains 14 residues. The germline gives CDR1 SQVTM, CDR2 ANQGSEA. V gave up 7 bases and J gave up 2 bases; unmatched junction bases: 11. This CDR3 reads CSARDSETPYEQYF. The DNA of the CDR3 is TGCAGCGCCCGGGACAGTGAAACACCCTACGAGCAGTACTTC.

In its sample, this clonotype was seen a few times. This chain joins TRBV5-1 and TRBJ1-1; possibly TRBD1 for D (5 bases). Germline lookup yields CDR1 SGHRS and CDR2 YFSETQ. Between the trimmed V and J ends, which lost 1 base and 1 base, there was a span of 11 bases. The CDR3 length is 15 residues. The CDR3 DNA reads as TGCGCCAGCAGCTTGCTAGGACACCCGAACACTGAAGCTTTCTTT. Translating it yields CASSLLGHPNTEAFF.

The V and J genes are TRBV9 and TRBJ1-6; D is unresolved. Looked up from germline, CDR1 is SGDLS and CDR2 is YYNGEE. The CDR3 contains 14 residues. V shed 0 bases and J shed 2 bases, with 3 bases lying between them. CDR3 region: CASSVDTYNSPLHF. DNA of the CDR3: TGTGCCAGCAGCGTAGACACCTATAATTCACCCCTCCACTTT.